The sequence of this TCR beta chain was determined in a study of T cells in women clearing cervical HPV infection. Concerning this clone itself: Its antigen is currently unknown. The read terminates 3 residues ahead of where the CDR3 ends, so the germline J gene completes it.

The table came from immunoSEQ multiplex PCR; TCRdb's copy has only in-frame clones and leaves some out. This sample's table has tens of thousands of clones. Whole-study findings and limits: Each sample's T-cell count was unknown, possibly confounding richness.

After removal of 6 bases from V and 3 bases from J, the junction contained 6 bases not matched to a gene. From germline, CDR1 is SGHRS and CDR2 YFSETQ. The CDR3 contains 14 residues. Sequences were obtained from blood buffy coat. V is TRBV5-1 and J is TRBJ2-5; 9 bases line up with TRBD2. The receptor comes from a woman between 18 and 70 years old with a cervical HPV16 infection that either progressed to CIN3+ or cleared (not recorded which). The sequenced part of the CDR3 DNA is TGCGCCAGCAACGTAGCGGGGGCAGAAGAGACC. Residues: CASNVAGAEET. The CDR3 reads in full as CASNVAGAEETQYF.